This TCR beta chain was captured by sequencing in a study of blood T cell repertoires in COVID-19. The CDR3 is made up of 13 amino acids. V lost 3 bases to trimming and J lost 3 bases, with 8 bases between them. Looked up from germline, CDR1 is LGHDT and CDR2 is YNNKEL (reference sequence). TCRdb's copy holds only in-frame clones and misses some; the assay was immunoSEQ multiplex PCR. The sample includes about 170,000 clones, around 82% of them seen just once. The sequence came from a woman in her seventies who had recovered from COVID-19. The chain recombines TRBV3-1 (or the pseudogene TRBV3-2) with TRBJ1-2; D is possibly TRBD1 (6 bases). Sequences were obtained from peripheral blood. In nucleotides, the CDR3 is TGTGCCAGCAGCCAGACAGGCCACTATGGCTACACCTTC. It encodes CASSQTGHYGYTF.